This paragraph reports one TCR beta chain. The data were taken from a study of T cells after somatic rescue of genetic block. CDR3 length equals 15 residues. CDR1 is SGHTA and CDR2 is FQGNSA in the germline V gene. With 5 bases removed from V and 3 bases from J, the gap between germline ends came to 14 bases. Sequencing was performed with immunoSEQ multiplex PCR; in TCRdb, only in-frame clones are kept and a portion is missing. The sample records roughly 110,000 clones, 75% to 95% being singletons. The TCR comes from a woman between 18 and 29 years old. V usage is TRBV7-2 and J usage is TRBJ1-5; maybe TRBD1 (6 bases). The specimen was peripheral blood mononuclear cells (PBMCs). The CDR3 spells CASSARGQPNQPQHF. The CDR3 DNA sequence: TGTGCCAGCAGCGCACGTGGACAGCCCAATCAGCCCCAGCATTTT. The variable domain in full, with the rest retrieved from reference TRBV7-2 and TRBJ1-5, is GAGVSQSPSNKVTEKGKDVELRCDPISGHTALYWYRQSLGQGLEFLIYFQGNSAPDKSGLPSDRFSAERTGGSVSTLTIQRTQQEDSAVYLCASSARGQPNQPQHFGDGTRLSIL.